In its sample, the clone carrying this T cell receptor beta chain was seen many times. Its matching antigen is unknown. This beta chain was picked up by a library intended for alpha chains and is off target, so its count carries little meaning. The sample is drawn from a study of spatial heterogeneity in lung cancer. MiXCR was run by TCRdb on the 5' RACE reads, yielding one entry per CDR3 protein. The sample holds about 13,000 distinct CDR3 sequences, 4% to 5.5% seen once. Time point denoted: sample taken at primary tumor resection. V was pared by 5 bases and J by 2 bases, with 10 bases between. The CDR3 totals 15 residues. Germline V gives CDR1 LGHDT, CDR2 YNNKEL (reference sequence). Study-wide findings and caveats: Mutation counts in tumors were tracked by counts of expanded intratumoral alpha and beta TCRs.

The sequence was obtained from a male donor with early-stage non-small cell lung cancer. The source material was lung tumor tissue, sampled at surgery. The chain recombines TRBV3-1 with TRBJ1-6; D gene unclear. The CDR3 sequence: CASSETGTYNSPLHF. The CDR3 nucleotides read TGTGCCAGCAGCGAAACCGGGACCTATAATTCACCCCTCCACTTT.